These 10 T cell receptor beta chains were all obtained from the same sample, sequenced in a study of blood T cell repertoires in COVID-19. Libraries were prepared by immunoSEQ multiplex PCR; TCRdb keeps only in-frame clonotypes and omits some of them. The sample includes 95,000 to 150,000 clones, roughly 87% of them seen just once. Sequencing was done on a sample of peripheral blood. These receptors all come from a man at least 80 years old with acute or convalescent COVID-19.

This sequence joins TRBV11-3 and TRBJ2-1; TRBD2 matches at 11 bases. CDR1 is SGHNT, CDR2 YENEEA, per germline. Losses at the gene ends were 5 bases for V and 8 bases for J; bases not matched to a gene: 11. The CDR3 totals 16 residues. The CDR3 is CASSPGTSGPVDEQFF. The CDR3, as DNA: TGTGCCAGCAGCCCTGGGACTAGCGGTCCTGTTGATGAGCAGTTCTTC.

In this sample, this clone turned up once. The V and J genes are TRBV29-1 and TRBJ2-3; D uncertain. This CDR3 is 13 amino acids long. Germline CDR1 SQVTM, CDR2 ANQGSEA. Trimming left V 8 bases short and J 2 bases short, with 14 bases between. DNA of the CDR3: TGCAGCTTTGCGATTGGAGACACAGATACGCAGTATTTT. Its protein product is CSFAIGDTDTQYF.

This chain joins TRBV19 and TRBJ2-1; 12 nucleotides line up with TRBD2. CDR1 LNHDA and CDR2 SQIVND come from the germline V gene (reference sequence). The CDR3 spans 15 residues. V shed 6 bases and J 6 bases; nucleotides not matched to a gene: 6. As DNA, the CDR3 is TGTGCCAGTAGGCTAGCGGGGGGGCCGTTCAATGAGCAGTTCTTC. Amino acid sequence: CASRLAGGPFNEQFF.

The rearrangement uses TRBV6-5 and TRBJ1-2, with D tentatively TRBD1 (5 bases). Germline V gives CDR1 MNHEY, CDR2 SVGAGI. CDR3 length: 11 amino acids. V was shortened by 9 bases and J by 11 bases, with 16 bases between the two germline ends. The CDR3 nucleotides read TGTGCCAGTGCGCAGGGCGTTTGGTACACCTTC. Amino acids: CASAQGVWYTF.

This clone was observed a single time. The genes are TRBV20-1 and TRBJ2-1; TRBD1 matches at 7 bases. The V and J ends lost 6 bases and 10 bases, in that order; junction bases with no gene match: 3. This CDR3 contains 10 residues. Germline CDR1 DFQATT, CDR2 SNEGSKA (reference sequence). The CDR3, as DNA: TGCAGTGCCTCGGGACAGGAGCAGTTCTTC. Protein: CSASGQEQFF.

The chain recombines TRBV7-6 with TRBJ1-2; D gene unclear. This CDR3 spans 16 amino acids. Looked up from germline, CDR1 is SGHVS and CDR2 is FNYEAQ. V was clipped by 1 base and J by 8 bases, with 20 bases between them. In DNA form, the CDR3 reads TGTGCCAGCAGCTTAGAGCCAGGAAGAGCCTTATGGGGCTACACCTTC. Residues: CASSLEPGRALWGYTF. Full variable domain (missing parts from reference TRBV7-6 and TRBJ1-2): GAGVSQSPRYKVTKRGQDVALRCDPISGHVSLYWYRQALGQGPEFLTYFNYEAQQDKSGLPNDRFSAERPEGSISTLTIQRTEQRDSAMYRCASSLEPGRALWGYTFGSGTRLTVV.

V usage is TRBV10-1 and J usage is TRBJ1-6; the D is unclear. The CDR3 is 13 amino acids. Germline V gene data show CDR1 as WNHNN and CDR2 as SYGVQD (reference sequence). V was trimmed by 4 bases and J by 10 bases, leaving 11 bases between them. The CDR3 sequence: CASSGPSGSPLHF. CDR3 DNA: TGCGCCAGCAGTGGCCCCAGCGGATCACCCCTCCACTTT.

CDR3 residues: CASSLGFGTNTGELFF. CDR3 coding DNA: TGTGCCAGCAGCCTGGGATTCGGGACTAACACCGGGGAGCTGTTTTTT. The chain couples TRBV14 to TRBJ2-2; D is perhaps TRBD2 (6 bases). CDR1 and CDR2 (germline): SGHDN, FVKESK. The CDR3 contains 16 residues. The V end lost 4 bases, the J end lost 2 bases, and 14 bases lay between the germline ends.

This chain links TRBV29-1 with TRBJ2-5; D unclear. The V end lost 2 bases, the J end lost 1 base, and 5 bases lay between the germline ends. The germline gives CDR1 SQVTM, CDR2 ANQGSEA. CDR3 length equals 12 residues. CDR3 nucleotide sequence: TGCAGCGTTGAACACAGCCAAGAGACCCAGTACTTC. This codes for CSVEHSQETQYF.

The V and J genes are TRBV4-3 and TRBJ1-1; D may be TRBD1 (6 bases). Trimming took off 9 bases at V and 3 bases at J, with 14 bases between the two ends. Germline CDR1 reads LGHNA; CDR2 reads YSLEER. The CDR3 sequence is 13 residues long. This CDR3 reads CASAVGADTEAFF. The CDR3, as DNA: TGCGCCAGTGCTGTGGGGGCCGACACTGAAGCTTTCTTT.